This TCR beta chain was sequenced during a study of blood T cell repertoires in COVID-19. On the study more broadly: T cells, B-cell-depleted T cells, or PBMCs supplied cDNA or gDNA.

J gave up 4 bases and V 8 bases, and 9 bases lay outside the gene matches. CDR1 is MNHEY and CDR2 is SMNVEV in the germline V gene (reference sequence). The CDR3 extends over 15 amino acids. In the original processing: Using reference gene primer amplification, nucleated cell counts were estimated. TCRdb's copy holds only in-frame clones and misses some; the assay was immunoSEQ multiplex PCR. From that table come the V and J calls and clone size; the DNA was used to work out D and trimming. The sample gives 250,000 to 350,000 clones, roughly 90% of which show up once; 2.2% is in the top ten. This TCR was sampled from a woman aged 50 to 65 who had recovered from COVID-19. The chain joins TRBV27 to TRBJ2-1; 9 positions match TRBD2. What was sequenced was peripheral blood. CDR3 protein: CASSSRSGRYNEQFF. As DNA, the CDR3 is TGTGCCAGCTCCTCAAGGAGCGGGAGGTACAATGAGCAGTTCTTC.